The 14 T cell receptor beta chains presented below share a single source sample, sequenced in a study of blood T cell repertoires in COVID-19. Some clones are missing from TCRdb's copy, which holds only in-frame ones; the method was immunoSEQ multiplex PCR. The table shows fewer than 250,000 clones, with around 87% occurring only once. Material for sequencing was PBMCs or T cells enriched from blood (not recorded which). Source of these receptors: a man aged 30-40 years in a cohort exposed to, infected with or recovered from COVID-19 (not recorded which).

The rearrangement uses TRBV9 and TRBJ2-7; TRBD2 matches at 12 bases. The CDR3 loop spans 16 amino acids. Per the germline V gene, CDR1 is SGDLS and CDR2 is YYNGEE. The junction had 5 bases not matched to a gene; V was cut back by 4 bases and J by 0 bases. The CDR3 sequence is CASSPGTSGFSYEQYF. DNA of the CDR3: TGTGCCAGCAGCCCTGGGACTAGCGGGTTCTCCTACGAGCAGTACTTC.

This sequence joins TRBV4-1 and TRBJ1-3; D might be TRBD1 (6 bases). V shed 4 bases and J shed 0 bases, with 25 bases lying between them. Germline CDR1 MGHRA, CDR2 YSYEKL. CDR3 size: 20 residues. CDR3 sequence reads: CASSRLGGAVRPLSGNTIYF. CDR3 in DNA: TGCGCCAGCAGCCGGTTAGGGGGAGCCGTACGCCCCCTCTCTGGAAACACCATATATTTT.

The chain has TRBV24-1 and TRBJ2-1, with D perhaps matching TRBD1 (6 bases). V lost 3 bases to trimming and J lost 10 bases, with 12 bases between them. This CDR3 has 13 amino acids. Germline V gene sequence: CDR1 KGHDR, CDR2 SFDVKD. The CDR3 reads CATSDEDRVEQFF. The CDR3 coding sequence is TGTGCCACCAGTGATGAGGACAGAGTGGAGCAGTTCTTC.

The chain employs TRBV5-6 and TRBJ1-1, with TRBD1 matching 8 bases. The CDR3 contains 13 residues. Germline V gene lookup returns CDR1 SGHDT and CDR2 YYEEEE. J was trimmed by 4 bases and V by 7 bases; bases with no gene match: 6. CDR3 protein: CASLQGARTEAFF. Written as DNA, the CDR3 is TGTGCCAGCCTCCAGGGGGCGCGCACTGAAGCTTTCTTT.

The chain combines TRBV7-9 with TRBJ1-5; 7 bases align to TRBD1. With V trimmed by 4 bases and J by 5 bases, 8 bases remained unmatched. Germline V gene lookup returns CDR1 SEHNR and CDR2 FQNEAQ (reference sequence). This CDR3 region has 15 residues. The CDR3 loop reads CASSSDRTNYQPQHF. For the CDR3, the DNA is TGTGCCAGCAGCTCGGACAGGACAAACTATCAGCCCCAGCATTTT.

This clone was seen a single time. The rearrangement joins TRBV7-2 to TRBJ1-1, with 8 positions matching TRBD1. Germline-derived CDR1 and CDR2 are SGHTA and FQGNSA. Trimming removed 0 bases from V and 3 bases from J; junction bases left unmatched: 12. The CDR3 extends over 18 amino acids. The CDR3 reads CASSLAYADRAKYTEAFF. The CDR3 DNA follows: TGTGCCAGCAGCTTAGCTTACGCGGACAGGGCAAAGTACACTGAAGCTTTCTTT. The full variable domain, with the rest looked up from reference TRBV7-2 and TRBJ1-1, is GAGVSQSPSNKVTEKGKDVELRCDPISGHTALYWYRQSLGQGLEFLIYFQGNSAPDKSGLPSDRFSAERTGGSVSTLTIQRTQQEDSAVYLCASSLAYADRAKYTEAFFGQGTRLTVV.

The CDR3 DNA reads as TGCGCCAGCAGCTTGGCACCGGGGAGCAATCAGCCCCAGCATTTT. Its protein product is CASSLAPGSNQPQHF. This chain links TRBV5-1 with TRBJ1-5; D not resolved. The CDR3 sequence is 15 residues long. The V gene's germline CDR1 is SGHRS and CDR2 YFSETQ. The ends were cut back, 0 bases at V and 1 base at J, with 8 bases in the middle.

The chain is built from TRBV27 and TRBJ1-1; 10 nucleotides match TRBD1. CDR3 size: 18 residues. The germline gives CDR1 MNHEY, CDR2 SMNVEV (reference sequence). Unmatched junction bases numbered 12, after V lost 1 base and J lost 4 bases. CDR3 residues: CASSLWTLRDRGGTEAFF. CDR3 sequence (DNA): TGTGCCAGCAGTTTATGGACCCTCCGGGACAGGGGTGGCACTGAAGCTTTCTTT.

The rearrangement joins TRBV29-1 to TRBJ2-1; 8 bases are shared with TRBD2. The CDR3 runs to 17 residues. Trimming cost V 3 bases and J 4 bases; bases outside gene matches: 14. Germline V lookup: CDR1 SQVTM, CDR2 ANQGSEA. CDR3 sequence (DNA): TGCAGCGTTGATGGGCCCCAACTAGCGGCACTATACAATGAGCAGTTCTTC. It specifies CSVDGPQLAALYNEQFF.

The chain has TRBV4-1 and TRBJ1-1, with 8 bases matching TRBD1. CDR3 length: 15 residues. CDR1 is MGHRA and CDR2 is YSYEKL in the germline V gene. V shed 3 bases, J shed 4 bases, and the junction held 7 bases outside the gene matches. The CDR3 loop reads CASSQVAGGSTEAFF. DNA for the CDR3: TGCGCCAGCAGCCAGGTGGCAGGGGGCAGCACTGAAGCTTTCTTT.

The genes are TRBV2 and TRBJ1-3, with 7 bases that match TRBD1. The CDR3 extends over 17 amino acids. V lost 2 bases to trimming and J lost 0 bases; unmatched junction nucleotides: 7. Per the germline V gene, CDR1 is SNHLY and CDR2 is FYNNEI. The CDR3 here is CASSEYGWTGSGNTIYF. CDR3 sequence (DNA): TGTGCCAGCAGTGAATACGGGTGGACAGGCTCTGGAAACACCATATATTTT.

This clone was picked up a small number of times. V usage is TRBV10-3 and J usage is TRBJ2-2; 10 bases are shared with TRBD2. Germline V gene lookup returns CDR1 ENHRY and CDR2 SYGVKD. The CDR3 extends over 15 amino acids. Trimming at V came to 6 bases and at J to 6 bases, leaving 7 bases not matched to a gene. In DNA form, the CDR3 reads TGTGCCATCAGCGCTAGCGGGAGTCTTCCCGGGGAGCTGTTTTTT. Its translation is CAISASGSLPGELFF.

The J gene is TRBJ2-3, the V gene TRBV9; perhaps TRBD2 as D (5 bases). The CDR3 consists of 16 residues. The germline V and J ends were trimmed by 3 bases and 5 bases, with 19 bases remaining between them. Germline values: CDR1 SGDLS, CDR2 YYNGEE. CDR3 coding DNA: TGTGCCAGCAGCGCATCCGGGTCGCGGGCATTAGATACGCAGTATTTT. This codes for CASSASGSRALDTQYF.

The chain joins TRBV28 to TRBJ2-3, with 7 bases that match TRBD1. In germline, CDR1 is MDHEN, CDR2 SYDVKM. V was clipped by 3 bases and J by 9 bases; unmatched bases: 12. The CDR3 consists of 15 residues. CDR3 region: CASSFWTGDGDTQYF. DNA for the CDR3: TGTGCCAGCAGTTTCTGGACAGGAGATGGGGACACGCAGTATTTT.